This T cell receptor (beta chain) was captured in a study of CD8 T cells in ankylosing spondylitis. Findings and limits, study-wide: The study looked at matched synovial fluid samples from ankylosing spondylitis patients. Disease-linked clones were reported to be significantly enriched there. It appeared that ankylosing spondylitis blood was characterized by a TCR beta motif of several highly homologous variants.

As to this clonotype: Its antigen remains unknown.

Quantitative 5'-RACE was performed with molecular barcodes, and it yielded the TCR beta libraries. TCRdb itself ran the 5' RACE reads through MiXCR, one entry per CDR3 protein. The repertoire consists of over 75,000 distinct CDR3 sequences, with about 9% occurring once and the leading ten covering roughly 4.6%. With 0 bases removed from V and 7 bases from J, the gap between germline ends came to 14 bases. The CDR3 covers 15 residues. The germline CDR1 and CDR2 sequences are SGHTA and FQGTGA. Source material: blood, either unsorted or a sorted T cell fraction (not recorded which). The TCR comes from a male donor with ankylosing spondylitis or in good health (not recorded which). This chain links TRBV7-3 with TRBJ2-3; D tentatively fits TRBD1 or TRBD2 (5 bases each). CDR3 amino acids: CASSLTREGVYTQYF. CDR3 nucleotides: TGTGCCAGCAGCTTAACGAGGGAAGGGGTATATACGCAGTATTTT.